This T cell receptor (beta chain) was observed in a study of regulatory T cells in long-lasting Graves disease. Arm-PCR of CDR3 regions and iRepertoire HTBI primers were the basis on which TCR beta libraries were built. TCRdb used MiXCR to reprocess the multiplex PCR reads, holding one entry per CDR3 protein. Among roughly 430,000 distinct CDR3 sequences listed, roughly 15% were seen once. V lost 6 bases and J lost 0; bases outside the gene matches: 3. The CDR3 sequence is 15 residues long. Germline lookup yields CDR1 MGHRA and CDR2 YSYEKL. Time point noted: newly diagnosed GD, antithyroid drugs for less than 3 months. With RNA extracted from PBMCs as input, the TCR library was made. These sequences were also reported in another study, on T cells in Graves' hyperthyroidism and ophthalmopathy.

The rearrangement links TRBV4-1 to TRBJ1-5; 9 bases line up with TRBD1. The sample in question was peripheral blood mononuclear cells (PBMCs), obtained at new diagnosis, from a patient treated with antithyroid drugs. The sequence was collected from a woman aged 25 to 39 with Graves disease. The CDR3 region has the DNA TGCGCCAGCAGGGGGACAGGGAGTAGCAATCAGCCCCAGCATTTT. Amino acid sequence: CASRGTGSSNQPQHF.